The clone carrying this T cell receptor (beta chain) was counted many times. Its matching antigen is unknown. The record originates from a study of regulatory T cells in long-lasting Graves disease. Study-level points and caveats: Persistent disease favored TRBV28, TRBJ1-2 and TRBJ2-5.

Time point described: newly diagnosed GD, antithyroid drugs for less than 3 months. RNA isolated from PBMCs was used to make the TCR library. CDR3-region Arm-PCR and iRepertoire HTBI primers produced the TCR beta libraries. TCRdb reprocessed the multiplex PCR reads with MiXCR, giving one entry per CDR3 protein. Here the sample spans 410,000 or so distinct CDR3 sequences, about 15% being singletons. V shed 7 bases, J shed 10 bases, and the junction held 8 bases outside the gene matches. Germline loops: CDR1 ENHRY, CDR2 SYGVKD. The CDR3 extends over 13 amino acids. This sample also appeared in a second study, on T cells in Graves' hyperthyroidism and ophthalmopathy.

The chain has TRBV10-3 and TRBJ2-1, with 9 nucleotides matching TRBD1. This sample comprised peripheral blood mononuclear cells (PBMCs), obtained at new diagnosis, from a patient treated with antithyroid drugs. The receptor comes from a woman aged 25 to 39 with Graves disease. In nucleotides, the CDR3 is TGTGCCATCAATCCTACAGGGGGCCACGAGCAGTTCTTC. Its protein product is CAINPTGGHEQFF.